This T cell receptor (beta chain) was identified during a study of CD8 T cells in Susac syndrome. Overall study results and limits: By the study's own acknowledgment, its TCR sequencing and HLA analysis included relatively few individuals.

In blood CD8+ and CD4+ T cells, TCR beta underwent sequencing. Negative isolation was used for CD8+ and CD4+ T cells, and FACS enrichment was applied to TEMRA cells. As regards this clonotype: Its cognate antigen is unknown.

The length of the CDR3 is 13 residues. Trimming removed 2 bases from V and 3 bases from J, with 8 bases in between. CDR1 and CDR2 from the germline V gene are MNHEY and SVGEGT. Random hexamers were used to reverse transcribe an amount of about 0.45 to 1 ug RNA. Amplification of the TCR beta CDR3 was carried out by immunoSEQ multiplex PCR, which spanned a total of 54 Vbeta and 13 Jbeta segments. TCRdb recomputed calls from the immunoSEQ multiplex PCR reads with MiXCR, one row per CDR3 protein. The sample consists of about 180,000 distinct CDR3 sequences, approximately 96% of them appearing once. The TCR was taken from a human donor with multiple sclerosis. This rearrangement joins TRBV6-2 or TRBV6-3 to TRBJ2-7; D not resolved. Material: CD4+ T cells from PBMCs. In DNA form, the CDR3 reads TGTGCCAGCAGTTACGGGATGCGCTACGAGCAGTACTTC. This sequence encodes CASSYGMRYEQYF.